Each of the 18 T cell receptor beta chains below was sequenced from the same sample in a study of CD8 T cells in Susac syndrome. Reverse transcription of 0.5 to 1 ug RNA was carried out with random hexamers. Via MiXCR, TCRdb re-called the immunoSEQ multiplex PCR reads, giving one row per CDR3 protein. The sample lists some 130,000 distinct CDR3 sequences, roughly 94% occurring once. The sample was CD4+ T cells from PBMCs. These receptors came from a human donor with multiple sclerosis.

V is TRBV7-6 and J is TRBJ2-7; tentative D call: TRBD2 (5 bases). V lost 1 base and J lost 4, with 8 bases in between. The V gene's germline CDR1 is SGHVS and CDR2 FNYEAQ. This CDR3 contains 13 residues. CDR3 nucleotide sequence: TGTGCCAGCAGCTTAGGGAGGCAGTACGAGCAGTACTTC. Translating gives CASSLGRQYEQYF.

The chain recombines TRBV19 with TRBJ1-1; the D is unclear. The CDR3 consists of 12 residues. Trimming took 5 bases from V and 6 from J, leaving 10 bases between them. Germline V lookup: CDR1 LNHDA, CDR2 SQIVND (reference sequence). CDR3 sequence (DNA): TGTGCCAGTAGTTCCAGTTTGGCTGAAGCTTTCTTT. Translation gives CASSSSLAEAFF.

V is TRBV30 and J is TRBJ2-7, with a possible D match to TRBD2 (5 bases). The CDR3 extends over 12 amino acids. Germline values: CDR1 GTSNPN, CDR2 SVGIG (reference sequence). V lost 4 bases and J 1 base, leaving 8 bases between the germline ends. CDR3 sequence reads: CAWTPGSYEQYF. CDR3 coding DNA: TGTGCCTGGACTCCGGGGTCCTACGAGCAGTACTTC. The complete variable domain, with remaining parts taken from reference TRBV30 and TRBJ2-7, reads SQTIHQWPATLVQPVGSPLSLECTVEGTSNPNLYWYRQAAGRGLQLLFYSVGIGQISSEVPQNLSASRPQDRQFILSSKKLLLSDSGFYLCAWTPGSYEQYFGPGTRLTVT.

The rearrangement links TRBV3-1 to TRBJ2-2; possibly TRBD1 for D (6 bases). This CDR3 spans 15 amino acids. Trimming took off 4 bases at V and 2 bases at J, with 11 bases between the two ends. The germline CDR1 and CDR2 sequences are LGHDT and YNNKEL (reference sequence). The CDR3 reads CASSLGAFNTGELFF. The CDR3 DNA reads as TGTGCCAGCAGCCTGGGGGCTTTTAACACCGGGGAGCTGTTTTTT.

The rearrangement joins TRBV6-2 or TRBV6-3 to TRBJ1-1; D remains unclear. Looked up from germline, CDR1 is MNHEY and CDR2 is SVGEGT. This CDR3 has 14 residues. V was shortened by 5 bases and J by 8 bases, with 18 bases between the two germline ends. CDR3: CASSTSGLRNEAFF. The DNA for the CDR3 is TGTGCCAGCAGTACCTCTGGACTTAGAAACGAAGCTTTCTTT.

This chain uses TRBV19 with TRBJ2-7, with TRBD2 as a possible D gene (5 bases). The CDR3 sequence is 16 residues long. CDR1 and CDR2 from the germline V gene are LNHDA and SQIVND (reference sequence). V dropped 5 bases and J dropped 0 bases, with 17 bases sitting between them. The DNA for the CDR3 is TGTGCCAGTAGTCGAGGGAAACCCCCGAGCTCCTACGAGCAGTACTTC. Translation gives CASSRGKPPSSYEQYF.

The rearrangement links TRBV20-1 to TRBJ1-2, with unresolved D. This CDR3 is 15 amino acids long. The V gene lost 1 base and the J gene lost 0 bases, with 12 bases spanning the gap. The germline CDR1 and CDR2 sequences are DFQATT and SNEGSKA (reference sequence). The CDR3 reads CSARAAGSTNYGYTF. CDR3 nucleotide sequence: TGCAGTGCTAGAGCCGCCGGGTCTACTAACTATGGCTACACCTTC.

V gene TRBV20-1 combines with J gene TRBJ2-3; 7 nucleotides line up with TRBD2. The CDR3 covers 14 residues. With V trimmed by 6 bases and J by 0 bases, 6 bases remained unmatched. The germline V gene encodes CDR1 DFQATT and CDR2 SNEGSKA (reference sequence). The CDR3 loop is CSASLSGSTDTQYF. The CDR3 DNA is TGCAGTGCGAGCCTTAGCGGGAGCACAGATACGCAGTATTTT.

CDR3 nucleotide sequence: TGCAGCGCCCGGGTGGATTTTAACGGCAATCAGCCCCAGCATTTT. Translation gives CSARVDFNGNQPQHF. V gene TRBV29-1 combines with J gene TRBJ1-5; D unresolved. V was clipped by 7 bases and J by 2 bases, with 18 bases between them. The CDR3 totals 15 residues. Germline CDR1 and CDR2: SQVTM and ANQGSEA.

The chain carries TRBV6-5 and TRBJ1-1, with 10 positions matching TRBD1. The germline CDR1 and CDR2 sequences are MNHEY and SVGAGI. V lost 2 bases and J lost 13; bases outside the gene matches: 7. The CDR3 length is 13 residues. CDR3 amino acids: CASSYPGTGEDFF. CDR3 sequence (DNA): TGTGCCAGCAGTTACCCCGGGACAGGGGAGGATTTCTTT.

This chain uses TRBV7-9 with TRBJ1-4; D gene unclear. With 7 bases removed from V and 12 bases from J, the gap between germline ends came to 15 bases. The germline V gene encodes CDR1 SEHNR and CDR2 FQNEAQ (reference sequence). The CDR3 contains 12 residues. DNA for the CDR3: TGTGCCAGCAACGACCCTGAGGAGGAACTGTTTTTT. It specifies CASNDPEEELFF.

The sample holds one count of this clonotype. The chain recombines TRBV4-3 with TRBJ1-1; TRBD1 agrees at 11 bases. The CDR3 loop spans 15 amino acids. V shed 0 bases, J shed 5 bases, and the junction held 2 bases outside the gene matches. CDR1 LGHNA and CDR2 YSLEER come from the germline V gene. The CDR3 DNA follows: TGCGCCAGCAGCCAAGAAGGGACAGGGGGTACTGAAGCTTTCTTT. The encoded protein is CASSQEGTGGTEAFF.

CDR3 sequence reads: CASSYSNRITGVYGYTF. The DNA for the CDR3 is TGTGCCAGCAGTTACTCCAATCGAATTACAGGGGTCTATGGCTACACCTTC. The chain links TRBV6-5 to TRBJ1-2; TRBD1 matches 7 bases. Germline loops: CDR1 MNHEY, CDR2 SVGAGI. CDR3 length: 17 amino acids. J was trimmed by 4 bases and V by 0 bases; bases with no gene match: 11.

The rearrangement links TRBV18 to TRBJ2-7; D not certain. V shed 3 bases and J shed 1 base, with 10 bases lying between them. CDR3 length equals 14 residues. Per germline, CDR1 KGHSH and CDR2 LQKENI. The CDR3: CASSPNGKSYEQYF. In DNA, the CDR3 is TGTGCCAGCTCACCGAACGGAAAATCCTACGAGCAGTACTTC. The variable domain in full, completed from reference TRBV18 and TRBJ2-7, reads NAGVMQNPRHLVRRRGQEARLRCSPMKGHSHVYWYRQLPEEGLKFMVYLQKENIIDESGMPKERFSAEFPKEGPSILRIQQVVRGDSAAYFCASSPNGKSYEQYFGPGTRLTVT.

There are a few counts of this clonotype. The chain combines TRBV6-1 with TRBJ2-5; D is perhaps TRBD1 or TRBD2 (5 bases each). Germline lookup yields CDR1 MNHNS and CDR2 SASEGT. V was cut by 2 bases and J by 5 bases, with 12 bases left in between. The CDR3 sequence is 14 residues long. The CDR3 DNA reads TGTGCCAGCAGTGAAAGAAGGGACGGGGAGACCCAGTACTTC. Translating gives CASSERRDGETQYF.

Only one count was recorded for this clonotype. The chain is built from TRBV5-1 and TRBJ2-5; 11 bases map to TRBD2. Germline CDR1 SGHRS, CDR2 YFSETQ. With V trimmed by 0 bases and J by 4 bases, 5 bases remained unmatched. This CDR3 is 16 amino acids long. The CDR3 loop is CASSLALAGGPETQYF. CDR3 nucleotides: TGCGCCAGCAGCTTGGCCCTAGCGGGGGGCCCAGAGACCCAGTACTTC.

J is TRBJ1-5 and V is TRBV5-5; 8 nucleotides agree with TRBD1. J lost 8 bases, V lost 1 base, and 5 bases had no gene match. Germline-derived CDR1 and CDR2 are SGHKS and YYEKEE (reference sequence). This CDR3 region has 14 residues. The CDR3 sequence is CASSLSTGGKPQHF. The CDR3 DNA reads TGTGCCAGCAGCTTGAGTACAGGGGGGAAGCCCCAGCATTTT.

V is TRBV14 and J is TRBJ2-1; D gene uncertain. CDR1 is SGHDN and CDR2 is FVKESK in the germline V gene. The CDR3 loop spans 14 amino acids. Deletions cut 0 bases from V and 2 bases from J, with 5 bases between. This chain's CDR3 is CASSQEGAYNEQFF. The CDR3 nucleotides read TGTGCCAGCAGCCAAGAAGGCGCCTACAATGAGCAGTTCTTC.